The 11 T cell receptor beta chains in this list originate from one sample, sequenced in a study of T-cell reconstitution after alpha-beta-depleted transplantation in children. Unique molecular identifiers were incorporated when the TCRbeta library was constructed. TCRdb ran MiXCR on the PCR reads and lists one entry per CDR3 protein. The table records around 670,000 distinct CDR3 sequences, about an eighth of them present only once. This material consisted of PBMCs, taken before TCRalphabeta/CD19-depleted stem cell transplant. The receptors stem from a girl between 2 and 10 years old with congenital amegakaryocytic thrombocytopenia, due to receive a stem cell transplant.

V is TRBV29-1 and J is TRBJ1-2; the D gene is possibly TRBD1 (6 bases). The CDR3 is 15 residues long. Trimming pared 1 base from V and 7 bases from J, leaving 19 bases between. Per the germline V gene, CDR1 is SQVTM and CDR2 is ANQGSEA. The CDR3 loop reads CSVEGPGTHKLGYTF. The CDR3 bases are TGCAGCGTTGAAGGCCCCGGGACACACAAACTTGGCTACACCTTC.

This clonotype was counted many times. The chain joins TRBV20-1 to TRBJ2-7; TRBD2 is a possible D gene (5 bases). The germline gives CDR1 DFQATT, CDR2 SNEGSKA (reference sequence). Trimming removed 3 bases from V and 5 bases from J, with 8 bases in between. The CDR3 runs 11 residues. CDR3 DNA sequence: TGCAGTGCTAGCGAGGGTAACGAGCAGTACTTC. Protein: CSASEGNEQYF.

This chain links TRBV20-1 with TRBJ1-3; a weak D match, TRBD1 (5 bases). This CDR3 region has 16 residues. V was pared by 3 bases and J by 0 bases, with 15 bases between. Germline values: CDR1 DFQATT, CDR2 SNEGSKA (reference sequence). CDR3: CSARGDTGLSGNTIYF. The CDR3 nucleotides are TGCAGTGCTAGGGGAGACACAGGTCTCTCTGGAAACACCATATATTTT.

This clonotype showed up many times. The J gene is TRBJ2-7, the V gene TRBV20-1, with 13 bases that match TRBD2. Germline V gives CDR1 DFQATT, CDR2 SNEGSKA (reference sequence). V was clipped by 1 base and J by 4 bases; unmatched bases: 1. The CDR3 has 14 residues. CDR3 DNA sequence: TGCAGTGCTAGAGCGGGACTAGCGGGATACGAGCAGTACTTC. Protein sequence: CSARAGLAGYEQYF.

This clonotype was counted at least ten times. The rearrangement uses TRBV10-3 and TRBJ2-1; the match to TRBD2 covers 10 bases. This CDR3 has 13 amino acids. V gave up 1 base and J gave up 14 bases; unmatched junction bases: 5. Germline-derived CDR1 and CDR2 are ENHRY and SYGVKD. The CDR3 nucleotides are TGTGCCATCAGTGAGTGGACTAGCGGAGGAAAGTTCTTC. As protein: CAISEWTSGGKFF.

This clonotype was detected once. This chain joins TRBV20-1 and TRBJ1-5; possibly TRBD1 for D (5 bases). Germline lookup yields CDR1 DFQATT and CDR2 SNEGSKA (reference sequence). The V gene lost 4 bases and the J gene lost 10 bases, with 17 bases spanning the gap. This CDR3 is built from 13 residues. The CDR3 DNA reads as TGCAGTGCTACCCCGGGACTGTGGGGACCCCAGCATTTT. Amino acid sequence: CSATPGLWGPQHF.

This chain connects TRBV11-2 to TRBJ2-3; 8 nucleotides agree with TRBD2. After removal of 6 bases from V and 4 bases from J, the junction contained 9 bases not matched to a gene. Germline assignment: CDR1 SGHAT and CDR2 FQNNGV. CDR3 size: 15 residues. CDR3 sequence: CASSPIGGGADTQYF. CDR3 in DNA: TGTGCCAGCAGTCCGATCGGGGGGGGAGCAGATACGCAGTATTTT. Variable domain in full (rest from reference TRBV11-2 and TRBJ2-3): EAGVAQSPRYKIIEKRQSVAFWCNPISGHATLYWYQQILGQGPKLLIQFQNNGVVDDSQLPKDRFSAERLKGVDSTLKIQPAKLEDSAVYLCASSPIGGGADTQYFGPGTRLTVL.

This clonotype appeared many times. This chain connects TRBV6-5 to TRBJ1-2, with D possibly TRBD1 on 6 matching bases. V gave up 7 bases and J gave up 4 bases, with 10 bases separating them. CDR3 size: 12 residues. CDR1 is MNHEY and CDR2 is SVGAGI in the germline V gene. The CDR3 is CASTRGTYGYTF. CDR3 nucleotides: TGTGCCAGCACCAGGGGAACCTATGGCTACACCTTC.

The chain employs TRBV5-1 and TRBJ2-5; D gene uncertain. From germline, CDR1 is SGHRS and CDR2 YFSETQ. The CDR3 runs to 14 residues. V dropped 0 bases and J dropped 2 bases, with 8 bases sitting between them. CDR3 DNA sequence: TGCGCCAGCAGCTTGGAACGCGCACAAGAGACCCAGTACTTC. The encoded protein is CASSLERAQETQYF. The full variable domain, with the rest looked up from reference TRBV5-1 and TRBJ2-5, is KAGVTQTPRYLIKTRGQQVTLSCSPISGHRSVSWYQQTPGQGLQFLFEYFSETQRNKGNFPGRFSGRQFSNSRSEMNVSTLELGDSALYLCASSLERAQETQYFGPGTRLLVL.

About this clonotype: This may be a read error, as it is one base from a much larger clone. The chain couples TRBV20-1 to TRBJ2-7; D may be TRBD1 (5 bases). Germline lookup yields CDR1 DFQATT and CDR2 SNEGSKA (reference sequence). The CDR3 extends over 15 amino acids. DNA for the CDR3: TGCAGAGCTAGGGGCGAAACCGCAAAACCCCACGAGCAGTGCTTC. It yields the protein CRARGETAKPHEQCF.

This clonotype appeared a few times. The J gene is TRBJ2-6, the V gene TRBV5-1, with D possibly being TRBD1 (5 bases). CDR1 and CDR2 (germline): SGHRS, YFSETQ. V gave up 4 bases and J gave up 2 bases, with 16 bases separating them. The CDR3 has 17 residues. For the CDR3, the DNA is TGCGCCAGCAGCATCCAGGGTGGTATGGCTGGGGCCAACGTCCTGACTTTC. Its translation is CASSIQGGMAGANVLTF.